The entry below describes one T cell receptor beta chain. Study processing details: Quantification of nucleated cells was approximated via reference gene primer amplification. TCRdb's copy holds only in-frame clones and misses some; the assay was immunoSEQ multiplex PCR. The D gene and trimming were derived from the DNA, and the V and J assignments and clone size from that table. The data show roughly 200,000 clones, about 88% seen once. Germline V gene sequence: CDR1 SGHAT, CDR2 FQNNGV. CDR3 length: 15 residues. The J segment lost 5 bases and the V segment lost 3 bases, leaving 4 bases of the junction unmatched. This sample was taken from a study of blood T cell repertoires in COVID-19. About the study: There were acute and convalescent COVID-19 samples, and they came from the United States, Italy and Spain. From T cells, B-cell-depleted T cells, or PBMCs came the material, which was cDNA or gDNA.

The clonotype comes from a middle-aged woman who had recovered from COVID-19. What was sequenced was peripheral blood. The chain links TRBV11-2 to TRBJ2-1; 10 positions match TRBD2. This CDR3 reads CASSFSGTSDNEQFF. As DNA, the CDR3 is TGTGCCAGCAGCTTTTCCGGGACTAGCGACAATGAGCAGTTCTTC. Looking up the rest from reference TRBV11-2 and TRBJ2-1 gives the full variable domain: EAGVAQSPRYKIIEKRQSVAFWCNPISGHATLYWYQQILGQGPKLLIQFQNNGVVDDSQLPKDRFSAERLKGVDSTLKIQPAKLEDSAVYLCASSFSGTSDNEQFFGPGTRLTVL.